This TCR beta chain derives from a study of STAT5B mutations in CD4+ large granular lymphocyte leukemia. The overall study: Among healthy donors, a particular HLA allele went with more CDR3 'QG' motifs. General study findings and limits: Compared with healthy controls (2/35), patient top clones favored TRBV06 (8/27).

The assay was immunoSEQ multiplex PCR, and TCRdb's table has in-frame clones only and misses some. There are some 34,000 clones in the sample; around 80% occur only once, and around 7% lies in the top ten. About this clone itself: Antigen: not known.

The ends were cut back, 1 base at V and 6 bases at J, with 18 bases in the middle. CDR1 is MGHRA, CDR2 YSYEKL, per germline. This CDR3 region has 16 residues. V gene TRBV4-1 combines with J gene TRBJ1-2, with D perhaps TRBD1 (6 bases). The sequence was obtained from a human donor in good health. The specimen was CD4+ T cells from blood buffy coats. DNA of the CDR3: TGCGCCAGCAGCCAAGGTTTGGGTTGGGGGCTGGATGGCTACACCTTC. As protein: CASSQGLGWGLDGYTF.